Following are 8 T cell receptor beta chains from one sample sequenced in a study of T-cell reconstitution after alpha-beta-depleted transplantation in children. It was with unique molecular identifiers that the TCRbeta library was prepared. Via MiXCR, TCRdb re-called the PCR reads, giving one row per CDR3 protein. The table has about 420,000 distinct CDR3 sequences, around 9.9% seen once; the top ten hold 4.5% to 6%. Specimen: PBMCs from the stem cell graft donor, collected from the stem cell graft. These receptors were collected from a human donor who donated a stem cell graft to a child with acute myeloid leukemia.

There are a few counts of this clonotype. CDR3 sequence: CSARVRGGAENTEAFF. The CDR3 DNA reads as TGCAGTGCTAGGGTCCGGGGGGGGGCTGAGAACACTGAAGCTTTCTTT. This chain uses TRBV20-1 with TRBJ1-1; D possibly corresponds to TRBD1 (6 bases). V was pared by 3 bases and J by 1 base, with 18 bases between. This CDR3 has 16 amino acids. Germline-derived CDR1 and CDR2 are DFQATT and SNEGSKA (reference sequence).

This clonotype was seen more than once but under ten times. The chain recombines TRBV29-1 with TRBJ1-5; 9 bases are shared with TRBD1. The CDR3 spans 14 residues. CDR1 is SQVTM and CDR2 is ANQGSEA in the germline V gene. Trimming took 5 bases from V and 6 from J; bases not matched to a gene: 8. The CDR3 sequence is CSVRGQGIGQPQHF. The CDR3 nucleotides read TGCAGCGTTCGAGGACAGGGGATTGGTCAGCCCCAGCATTTT.

In this sample, this clonotype turned up many times. V gene TRBV5-5 combines with J gene TRBJ1-1; D unclear. V lost 2 bases and J lost 2, with 4 bases in between. Germline V gene lookup returns CDR1 SGHKS and CDR2 YYEKEE (reference sequence). The CDR3 has 12 residues. CDR3 region: CASSFTNTEAFF. CDR3 coding DNA: TGTGCCAGCAGCTTTACCAACACTGAAGCTTTCTTT.

The chain is built from TRBV6-5 and TRBJ2-3; the match to TRBD1 covers 8 bases. CDR1 is MNHEY and CDR2 is SVGAGI in the germline V gene. Trimming removed 0 bases from V and 2 bases from J; junction bases left unmatched: 4. The length of the CDR3 is 16 residues. The CDR3, as DNA: TGTGCCAGCAGTTACTCCTGGACAGGGACCACAGATACGCAGTATTTT. This gives the protein CASSYSWTGTTDTQYF.

Written as DNA, the CDR3 is TGCGCCAGCAGCTTAACCGCGACAGGGGGCTATGGCTACACCTTC. Translating gives CASSLTATGGYGYTF. The chain couples TRBV5-1 to TRBJ1-2, with 9 bases identical to TRBD1. J lost 4 bases, V lost 2 bases, and 6 bases had no gene match. In germline, CDR1 is SGHRS, CDR2 YFSETQ. The CDR3 consists of 15 residues.

The chain employs TRBV6-1 and TRBJ2-1; 12 bases are a match to TRBD2. CDR1 and CDR2 (germline): MNHNS, SASEGT. V dropped 6 bases and J dropped 5; count of bases not matched to a gene: 11. This CDR3 spans 17 amino acids. CDR3 amino acids: CASSGWLRTSGDNEQFF. The CDR3 region has the DNA TGTGCCAGCAGCGGTTGGTTGAGGACTAGCGGGGACAATGAGCAGTTCTTC.

This clonotype was counted many times. The chain carries TRBV20-1 and TRBJ1-6; D gene uncertain. V lost 1 base to trimming and J lost 8 bases, with 9 bases between them. Germline loops: CDR1 DFQATT, CDR2 SNEGSKA (reference sequence). This CDR3 region has 13 residues. The CDR3 DNA reads as TGCAGTGCTAGAGCTTCTGGGTATTCACCCCTCCACTTT. Translating it yields CSARASGYSPLHF.

This clonotype was detected only a few times. V usage is TRBV12-3 or TRBV12-4 and J usage is TRBJ2-1, with 9 bases fitting TRBD1. The V and J ends lost 8 bases and 3 bases, in that order; junction bases with no gene match: 11. This CDR3 is 16 amino acids long. CDR3 DNA: TGTGCCAGCTCGAACGCGGGACAGGGAAGCTACAATGAGCAGTTCTTC. Its translation: CASSNAGQGSYNEQFF.